Below, one T cell receptor (beta chain) is given with its context. MiXCR was used by TCRdb to re-call the PCR reads. The sample carries 21,000 or so clones, about a quarter recorded once. Until they underwent thyroid surgery, no patient had received any treatment. The entry originates in a study of metastatic and nonmetastatic thyroid tumors. Study-wide context: Repertoire data that came from the blood and tumor or nodule tissue of malignant and benign thyroid patients were compared.

The CDR3 is 15 residues long. V lost 0 bases to trimming and J lost 5 bases, with 13 bases between them. Germline loops: CDR1 KGHSH, CDR2 LQKENI. Sequenced material: blood. This TCR was sampled from a female donor with papillary thyroid cancer or a benign thyroid nodule (not recorded which). Some clones in this sample may be carry-over from other donors' samples. This chain links TRBV18 with TRBJ1-1; tentatively, D is TRBD1 (5 bases). Here the CDR3 DNA reads TGTGCCAGCTCACCACCTGGGGCAATTGGGACTGAAGCTTTCTTT. The encoded protein is CASSPPGAIGTEAFF.